Included here is one T cell receptor beta chain sequence, with context. Its antigen is as yet unknown. Per the germline V gene, CDR1 is ENHRY and CDR2 is SYGVKD. This CDR3 is built from 16 residues. V lost 0 bases, J lost 5 bases, and 16 bases lay in between. A multiplex PCR was run with 60 Vbeta primers and 13 Jbeta primers. Sequencing was performed with immunoSEQ multiplex PCR; in TCRdb, only in-frame clones are kept and a portion is missing. The data contain approximately 130,000 clones, around three quarters of them seen just once; the ten biggest clones take up about 2.7%. The sample belongs to a study of cytomegalovirus exposure and HLA in healthy donors. Study-wide points: Among donors in an Asian-associated ancestry cluster, a later analysis reportedly found fewer N-insertions than the roughly 700-donor mean. In vitro, three CMV-associated chains proved specific for CMV antigens. With high specificity and sensitivity, the classifier reportedly diagnosed cytomegalovirus status.

Material for sequencing was PBMCs. The receptor's source is a woman in her fifties or sixties in good health and CMV-seropositive. The rearrangement joins TRBV10-3 to TRBJ1-2, with D perhaps matching TRBD1 (5 bases). The CDR3 sequence is CAISESGTGLGYGYTF. The CDR3 nucleotides read TGTGCCATCAGTGAGTCCGGAACAGGTCTTGGGTATGGCTACACCTTC.